This entry features one T cell receptor (beta chain) sequence. Its recognized antigen is unknown. The input lacks base qualities; no much larger clone sits a single base away. The record originates from a study of blood T cell repertoires in COVID-19 (dated by TCRdb to 2020 to 2022). Notes on the research overall: ImmuneRACE Cohort 3 recovered participants were defined by two consecutive negative NP/OP PCR tests, healthcare professional clearance, or symptom resolution. The repertoires were made available in a free public database intended to serve as a resource for research on the immune response to SARS-CoV-2. Samples were obtained from the ongoing ImmuneRACE study (first 160 participants) and from 950 to 1,500 subjects provided by 6 global collaborators. The sample metadata nearly always contained a de-identified subject ID, COVID-19 status, age in years and sex. The collaborator samples originated in the United States, Italy and Spain and spanned the acute and convalescent phases of COVID-19. The dataset comprised deeply sampled blood TCRbeta repertoires from subjects exposed to, actively infected with, or recovered from COVID-19. Where HLA class I and class II types were available, the types were taken from metadata supplied by the sample provider, not from assay-based typing. The prospective study material was composed of cDNA or gDNA derived from T cells, B-cell-depleted T cells, or PBMCs. Overall study outcomes, separate from this receptor: The quantity of clinical and demographic metadata differed by source and by participant and was supplied without curation.

TCRbeta CDR3 regions were amplified from genomic DNA by means of the immunoSEQ Assay, a bias-controlled multiplex PCR. The authors processed their data as follows. Nucleated cell counts per sample were estimated from amplification of reference gene primers within the assay. To quantify the absolute abundance of each unique TCRbeta CDR3 rearrangement, sequence reads were collapsed and filtered. For each sample, productive Simpson clonality was calculated as the square root of Simpson's diversity index across productive rearrangements. TCRdb obtained this table from immuneACCESS and retained in-frame rearrangements with V and J assigned. These tables miss some clones; where compared with another copy, unresolved V genes account for less than half of the shortfall, and the remainder is unexplained. That table is the source of V, J and clone size, and D and trimming were worked out from the DNA. This sample gives 200,000 to 250,000 clones in total; roughly 84% of them show up just once. The ten largest clones add up to 7.2% of the sample.

In the prospective study, participants were roughly 18 to 100 years old, resided in approximately 25 geographic areas of the United States, and were enrolled through a virtual design. In the prospective study, participants were assigned to cohorts based on the clinical history participants reported in a screening survey and a study questionnaire. In the prospective study, mobile phlebotomists collected whole blood, serum and a nasopharyngeal or oropharyngeal swab from each participant. Participants in the prospective study had the option to provide additional blood draws and questionnaires over a roughly two-month period. Before DNA extraction, prospective study blood samples were shipped either frozen or at room temperature. Deletion took 3 bases off V and 7 bases off J, with a span of 24 bases between the germline ends. Reading from cysteine to phenylalanine, the CDR3 counts 17 amino acids. Just the 51-base CDR3 DNA is kept, in frame starting at base 1. Via the germline V gene, CDR1 is MDHEN and CDR2 SYDVKM.

This clonotype was obtained from a man aged 30 to 45 in a cohort exposed to, infected with or recovered from COVID-19 (not recorded which). The chain is encoded by TRBV28 joined to TRBJ2-5, with TRBD2 as a weak D call on 6 bases. The sample was PBMCs or T cells enriched from blood (not recorded which). The CDR3 protein: CASSLATDGRLAATQYF. The DNA sequence is as follows: TGTGCCAGCAGTTTGGCTACCGACGGGAGACTGGCCGCGACCCAGTACTTC.